The 4 T cell receptor beta chains in this list originate from one sample, sequenced in a study of T cell repertoires in cytomegalovirus infection. TCRdb analysed the reads with MiXCR anew, one entry per CDR3 protein. The table has 400,000 to 600,000 distinct CDR3 sequences, about two fifths seen once. These receptors have no known antigen. The sample consisted of cultured PBMCs, taken from culture after CMV antigen stimulation. The source of these receptors is a human donor in good health (CMV status not recorded). Some clones in this sample may be carry-over from other donors' samples.

This clonotype was seen only a few times. J is TRBJ2-3 and V is TRBV7-8; no clear D gene. The V and J ends lost 6 bases and 2 bases respectively, with 12 bases between them. This CDR3 is built from 14 residues. Per germline, CDR1 SGHVS and CDR2 FQNEAQ. CDR3 region: CASREWANTDTQYF. The CDR3 DNA reads TGTGCCAGCAGGGAGTGGGCCAACACAGATACGCAGTATTTT.

This clonotype was seen at least ten times. The J gene is TRBJ2-3, the V gene TRBV7-2; possibly TRBD2 for D (5 bases). CDR3 length equals 13 residues. Germline-derived CDR1 and CDR2 are SGHTA and FQGNSA. The V end lost 6 bases, the J end lost 0 bases, and 7 bases lay between the germline ends. CDR3 loop: CASSSGSTDTQYF. The CDR3 DNA follows: TGTGCCAGCAGTTCGGGAAGCACAGATACGCAGTATTTT.

The CDR3 spells CSARDPQAHEQYF. CDR3 sequence (DNA): TGCAGTGCTAGAGATCCTCAGGCCCACGAGCAGTACTTC. The chain recombines TRBV20-1 with TRBJ2-7; D remains unclear. CDR3 length: 13 residues. The germline V gene encodes CDR1 DFQATT and CDR2 SNEGSKA (reference sequence). Trimming left V 0 bases short and J 5 bases short, with 11 bases between.

The rearrangement links TRBV29-1 to TRBJ2-1; tentative D call: TRBD2 (5 bases). The germline V gene has CDR1 SQVTM and CDR2 ANQGSEA. The CDR3 consists of 12 residues. V shed 2 bases and J shed 4 bases, with 6 bases lying between them. CDR3 DNA sequence: TGCAGCGTTGAAAGAGGGTACAATGAGCAGTTCTTC. It translates to CSVERGYNEQFF.